This T cell receptor beta chain comes out of a study of human T cells and chemical hapten exposure. Via MiXCR, TCRdb re-called the RACE reads, giving one row per CDR3 protein. The repertoire holds fewer than 500,000 distinct CDR3 sequences, with roughly 4.8% as singletons. This clonotype was observed a few times. Noted time point: patch test 1, 2 weeks after DPC sensitization. This sample's treatment: therapeutic diphenylcyclopropenone sensitization with weekly scalp DPC. The TCR was taken from a woman between 50 and 59 years old with alopecia areata. Some clones in this sample may be carry-over from other donors' samples. The sample in question was whole blood, obtained in connection with sensitization to the hapten diphenylcyclopropenone (DPC).

CDR3 nucleotides: TGCGCCAGCAGCTCCCTGACAGGGGGCGGAGATACGCAGTATTTT. Amino acid sequence: CASSSLTGGGDTQYF. J is TRBJ2-3 and V is TRBV5-1, with TRBD1 matching 10 bases. The junction had 6 bases not matched to a gene; V was cut back by 3 bases and J by 5 bases. CDR1 and CDR2 from the germline V gene are SGHRS and YFSETQ. CDR3 length: 15 amino acids.